This is a list of T cell receptor beta chains from one sample in a study of T cell responses to AZD1222 COVID-19 vaccine. Measured with immunoSEQ multiplex PCR; TCRdb has only the in-frame clones, and not every one. The data contain about 110,000 clones, roughly 90% of them singletons. Source: peripheral blood, taken 28 days after the second AZD1222 dose. The receptors were gathered from an adult who received the AZD1222 COVID-19 vaccine. The CDR3 runs from the conserved cysteine through the conserved F or W. The D gene is left open where the match is weak. Clone sizes are given selectively: once, few, many, or a class where the clone is expanded.

DNA: TGTGCCAGCAGAAGTAGGGGGGAGACCCAGTACTTC
CDR3: CASRSRGETQYF
D: -
length: 12
V: TRBV3-1/TRBV3-2
J: TRBJ2-5
size: few

DNA: TGCGCCAGCAGCCCTTCGTTCTCTGGAAACACCATATATTTT
CDR3: CASSPSFSGNTIYF
D: -
length: 14
V: TRBV4-1
J: TRBJ1-3
size: -

DNA: TGTGCCACCAGCAGAGTCCTTTCCGGGGGCGGTGAGCAGTTCTTC
CDR3: CATSRVLSGGGEQFF
D: -
length: 15
V: TRBV15
J: TRBJ2-1
size: few

DNA: TGTGCCAGCAGTTTTGGGGCCGGCTCTGGAAACACCATATATTTT
CDR3: CASSFGAGSGNTIYF
D: -
length: 15
V: TRBV28
J: TRBJ1-3
size: -

DNA: TGTGCCAGCTCACCGAATATCGAGAACACTGAAGCTTTCTTT
CDR3: CASSPNIENTEAFF
D: -
length: 14
V: TRBV18
J: TRBJ1-1
size: -

DNA: TGTGCCAGCAGCCAAGAACGGTCCATGAACACCGGGGAGCTGTTTTTT
CDR3: CASSQERSMNTGELFF
D: -
length: 16
V: TRBV4-2
J: TRBJ2-2
size: -

DNA: TGTGCCAGCAGTGAAGCGGAGGAAAGCTCCTACGAGCAGTACTTC
CDR3: CASSEAEESSYEQYF
D: -
length: 15
V: TRBV6-1
J: TRBJ2-7
size: -

DNA: TGTGCCAGCAGTTTTTCGGACACTGAAGCTTTCTTT
CDR3: CASSFSDTEAFF
D: -
length: 12
V: TRBV6-5
J: TRBJ1-1
size: -

DNA: TGCGCCAGCAGTCTTCGGACAGGTAACATAAACTATGGCTACACCTTC
CDR3: CASSLRTGNINYGYTF
D: TRBD1
length: 16
V: TRBV23-1
J: TRBJ1-2
size: few

DNA: TGTGCCAGCAGTGAGCTTTTGAATTCACCCCTCCACTTT
CDR3: CASSELLNSPLHF
D: -
length: 13
V: TRBV6-1
J: TRBJ1-6
size: -

DNA: TGTGCCAGCAGTGAGATGACAAGCGGCAATGAGCAGTTCTTC
CDR3: CASSEMTSGNEQFF
D: -
length: 14
V: TRBV6-2/TRBV6-3
J: TRBJ2-1
size: -

DNA: TGTGCCAGCAGCAAAGCCCGGGACAGCTATGGCTACACCTTC
CDR3: CASSKARDSYGYTF
D: -
length: 14
V: TRBV21-1
J: TRBJ1-2
size: -

DNA: TGCGCCAGCAGCCATGAAACCGGGGCCGTAGAAAAACTGTTTTTT
CDR3: CASSHETGAVEKLFF
D: -
length: 15
V: TRBV4-3
J: TRBJ1-4
size: -

DNA: TGCGCCAGCAGCGCAGGGACGAGGAACACCGGGGAGCTGTTTTTT
CDR3: CASSAGTRNTGELFF
D: -
length: 15
V: TRBV4-1
J: TRBJ2-2
size: -

DNA: TGTGCCAGCAGGGGGGACCACCCTGATGTTTCTTCTGGGGCCAACGTCCTGACTTTC
CDR3: CASRGDHPDVSSGANVLTF
D: -
length: 19
V: TRBV11-2
J: TRBJ2-6
size: -

DNA: TGTGCCAGCAGCCAGAGACAGGGCGGGAATGAGCAGTTCTTC
CDR3: CASSQRQGGNEQFF
D: TRBD1
length: 14
V: TRBV4-2
J: TRBJ2-1
size: once

DNA: TGTGCCAGCAGCAATAGCGGGGGGGGATACAATGAGCAGTTCTTC
CDR3: CASSNSGGGYNEQFF
D: TRBD2
length: 15
V: TRBV3-1/TRBV3-2
J: TRBJ2-1
size: -

DNA: TGTGCCAGTAGTATAGGCCAGAGAGGGAATCAGCCCCAGCATTTT
CDR3: CASSIGQRGNQPQHF
D: -
length: 15
V: TRBV19
J: TRBJ1-5
size: -

DNA: TGTGCCAGCGTACGGCGGGGGGGCTCGGATGAGCAGTTCTTC
CDR3: CASVRRGGSDEQFF
D: TRBD2
length: 14
V: TRBV9
J: TRBJ2-1
size: once

DNA: TGTGCCAGCAGCTTCAGGGGGCCTGGGGCCAACGTCCTGACTTTC
CDR3: CASSFRGPGANVLTF
D: TRBD1
length: 15
V: TRBV5-5
J: TRBJ2-6
size: -

DNA: TGTGCCAGCAGCTTAGGAGGGACAGCGGTCCATCAGCCCCAGCATTTT
CDR3: CASSLGGTAVHQPQHF
D: TRBD1
length: 16
V: TRBV11-2
J: TRBJ1-5
size: once

DNA: TGTGCCATCAGCCCTGACTGGGGAGGTACTGGAAACACCATATATTTT
CDR3: CAISPDWGGTGNTIYF
D: -
length: 16
V: TRBV10-3
J: TRBJ1-3
size: -

DNA: TGTGCCAGCAGCCTTCTCGGGGGGCCTGGAAACACCATATATTTT
CDR3: CASSLLGGPGNTIYF
D: -
length: 15
V: TRBV7-8
J: TRBJ1-3
size: -

DNA: TGTGCCAGCAGCTTGAGCGCCGGACTAGCGGGATCCCCCTACGAGCAGTACTTC
CDR3: CASSLSAGLAGSPYEQYF
D: TRBD2
length: 18
V: TRBV5-4
J: TRBJ2-7
size: -

DNA: TGTGCCAGCAGCCGGGGGGCAGGTACCGGGGAGCTGTTTTTT
CDR3: CASSRGAGTGELFF
D: -
length: 14
V: TRBV7-3
J: TRBJ2-2
size: -

DNA: TGTGCCAGCAGTTACTCGGGGACCAACTATGGCTACACCTTC
CDR3: CASSYSGTNYGYTF
D: -
length: 14
V: TRBV6-6
J: TRBJ1-2
size: -

DNA: TGTGCCAGCAGTGGTCTGGGACTAGCGAACACCGGGGAGCTGTTTTTT
CDR3: CASSGLGLANTGELFF
D: TRBD2
length: 16
V: TRBV6-4
J: TRBJ2-2
size: -

DNA: TGTGCCAGCAGCGATACCGGGACAAGCACAGATACGCAGTATTTT
CDR3: CASSDTGTSTDTQYF
D: -
length: 15
V: TRBV11-2
J: TRBJ2-3
size: -

DNA: TGTGCCAGCAGCACACGACAGGGTGAAGCTTTCTTT
CDR3: CASSTRQGEAFF
D: TRBD1
length: 12
V: TRBV5-4
J: TRBJ1-1
size: -

DNA: TGTGCCACCATGGGGAGGAACACCGGGGAGCTGTTTTTT
CDR3: CATMGRNTGELFF
D: -
length: 13
V: TRBV24-1
J: TRBJ2-2
size: -

DNA: TGTGCCAGCAGTGAAAGTGTTCGGGCTAGCGGGGTTTACAATGAGCAGTTCTTC
CDR3: CASSESVRASGVYNEQFF
D: TRBD2
length: 18
V: TRBV6-1
J: TRBJ2-1
size: -

DNA: TGTGCCTCACAAAAGGACAGGTCAAGCACAGATACGCAGTATTTT
CDR3: CASQKDRSSTDTQYF
D: TRBD1
length: 15
V: TRBV11-3
J: TRBJ2-3
size: -

DNA: TGTGCCAGCAGCGCACTATCCGGACCCACAGGGGACAATGAGCAGTTCTTC
CDR3: CASSALSGPTGDNEQFF
D: TRBD1
length: 17
V: TRBV13
J: TRBJ2-1
size: -

DNA: TGTGCCAGCAGTAATAGCGGGGGATATTACGAGCAGTACTTC
CDR3: CASSNSGGYYEQYF
D: TRBD2
length: 14
V: TRBV27
J: TRBJ2-7
size: -

DNA: TGTGCCAGCAGCTTAGAGAGTTTACTGAAGGATACGCAGTATTTT
CDR3: CASSLESLLKDTQYF
D: -
length: 15
V: TRBV7-8
J: TRBJ2-3
size: -

DNA: TGTGCCAGCAGCAGGCAGCGGGGGCAAGGAAACACCATATATTTT
CDR3: CASSRQRGQGNTIYF
D: -
length: 15
V: TRBV7-2
J: TRBJ1-3
size: -

DNA: TGCAGCGTCATCAAATCAGGGGGCTACGAGCAGTACTTC
CDR3: CSVIKSGGYEQYF
D: TRBD1
length: 13
V: TRBV29-1
J: TRBJ2-7
size: -

DNA: TGTGCCAGCTCAATCGTCATTAATGAAAAACTGTTTTTT
CDR3: CASSIVINEKLFF
D: -
length: 13
V: TRBV18
J: TRBJ1-4
size: -

DNA: TGTGCCAGCAGCCGACTAGAGGGGCAGTATTTT
CDR3: CASSRLEGQYF
D: -
length: 11
V: TRBV5-6
J: TRBJ2-3
size: -

DNA: TGTGCCAGCAGTGGCGGGGCGGCGGAGACCCAGTACTTC
CDR3: CASSGGAAETQYF
D: -
length: 13
V: TRBV12-3/TRBV12-4
J: TRBJ2-5
size: -

DNA: TGTGCCAGCAGCCAAGATCCGGGAGGAGATACGCAGTATTTT
CDR3: CASSQDPGGDTQYF
D: TRBD2
length: 14
V: TRBV4-2
J: TRBJ2-3
size: -

DNA: TGTGCCAGTAGTATAGCCGGGCGGGGGGGCCGAAAGGAGCAGTTCTTC
CDR3: CASSIAGRGGRKEQFF
D: TRBD2
length: 16
V: TRBV19
J: TRBJ2-1
size: -

DNA: TGCGCCAGCAGCTTGGGGCCTAGCGGGGGCCAAGAGACCCAGTACTTC
CDR3: CASSLGPSGGQETQYF
D: TRBD2
length: 16
V: TRBV5-1
J: TRBJ2-5
size: -